This T cell receptor (beta chain) is from a study of blood T cell repertoires in COVID-19. The wider study: Collection of acute and convalescent COVID-19 samples took place in the United States, Italy and Spain. The cDNA or gDNA used as material had been derived from T cells, B-cell-depleted T cells, or PBMCs.

In the original analysis: Estimation of nucleated cell counts relied on the amplification of reference gene primers. Only in-frame clones appear in the TCRdb table, and some are missing; sequencing was by immunoSEQ multiplex PCR. V and J calls and clone size are copied from that table; D and trimming were computed from the DNA. The table records about 160,000 clones, 60% to 85% of them present only once. CDR1 is SNHLY and CDR2 is FYNNEI in the germline V gene. J was trimmed by 1 base and V by 6 bases; bases with no gene match: 6. The CDR3 has 14 amino acids. The sequencing sample was made of peripheral blood. The clonotype originates from an older man with acute or convalescent COVID-19. The J gene is TRBJ2-7, the V gene TRBV2; 7 nucleotides line up with TRBD1. This chain's CDR3 is CASRNRGSSYEQYF. The CDR3 bases are TGTGCCAGCAGGAACAGGGGCTCTTCCTACGAGCAGTACTTC. Together with reference TRBV2 and TRBJ2-7, the CDR3 gives the full variable domain: EPEVTQTPSHQVTQMGQEVILRCVPISNHLYFYWYRQILGQKVEFLVSFYNNEISEKSEIFDDQFSVERPDGSNFTLKIRSTKLEDSAMYFCASRNRGSSYEQYFGPGTRLTVT.